One sample yielded the 27 T cell receptor beta chains listed below, sequenced in a study of cytomegalovirus exposure and HLA in healthy donors (TCRdb year 2017). The method was the immunoSEQ multiplex PCR assay. A mixture of 60 forward primers for TCR Vbeta segments and 13 reverse primers for TCR Jbeta segments was used in the multiplex PCR. TCRdb stores this immuneACCESS table with in-frame sequences only. Part of the clones is absent; in the studies checked, under half of the shortfall reflects unresolved V genes, and no reason is known for the rest. In this sample the table shows more than 100,000 clones, 75% to 90% of which occur a single time. 1% of the sample goes to the ten largest clones. Sequencing used PBMCs. The receptors originated from a middle-aged man in good health and CMV-seronegative.

V is TRBV4-1 and J is TRBJ2-2, with TRBD2 as a possible D gene (6 bases). Trimming shortened V by 2 bases and J by 11 bases, and 12 bases separated the two germline ends. The CDR3 has 13 residues. Germline values: CDR1 MGHRA, CDR2 YSYEKL. The CDR3 coding sequence is TGCGCCAGCAGCCAATTCCCGCGGGAAGAGCTGTTTTTT. It yields the protein CASSQFPREELFF.

DNA of the CDR3: TGCGCCAGCAAACTAGCGGGAGGAGAGTCCTACGAGCAGTACTTC. It codes for CASKLAGGESYEQYF. The rearrangement joins TRBV5-1 to TRBJ2-7; 12 bases are a match to TRBD2. V shed 6 bases, J shed 1 base, and the junction held 5 bases outside the gene matches. Germline V CDR1 and CDR2: SGHRS, YFSETQ. This CDR3 is 15 amino acids long.

The V call is TRBV5-4, the J call TRBJ1-1; possible D gene TRBD1, 5 bases. Trimming cost V 0 bases and J 3 bases, with 9 bases left between them. The length of the CDR3 is 14 residues. The germline CDR1 and CDR2 sequences are SGHNT and YYREEE (reference sequence). In nucleotides, the CDR3 is TGTGCCAGCAGCTTGGAGACAGTATACACTGAAGCTTTCTTT. It is translated as CASSLETVYTEAFF.

The chain couples TRBV7-2 to TRBJ2-7; TRBD2 agrees at 9 bases. The J segment lost 7 bases and the V segment lost 2 bases, leaving 12 bases of the junction unmatched. Germline-derived CDR1 and CDR2 are SGHTA and FQGNSA. The CDR3 is made up of 16 amino acids. The CDR3 protein is CASSLNPLAGPWEQYF. As DNA, the CDR3 is TGTGCCAGCAGCTTAAATCCTCTAGCGGGACCCTGGGAGCAGTACTTC.

The chain recombines TRBV2 with TRBJ2-2; 7 bases fit TRBD1. V lost 5 bases to trimming and J lost 0 bases; unmatched junction nucleotides: 6. This CDR3 is built from 16 residues. Germline V CDR1 and CDR2: SNHLY, FYNNEI. The CDR3: CASSRQGFSNTGELFF. As DNA, the CDR3 is TGTGCCAGCAGTAGACAGGGTTTTTCGAACACCGGGGAGCTGTTTTTT.

This chain uses TRBV6-1 with TRBJ2-7; a possible D gene is TRBD1 (5 bases). Germline assignment: CDR1 MNHNS and CDR2 SASEGT. V lost 7 bases to trimming and J lost 6 bases, with 13 bases between them. This CDR3 is 12 amino acids long. CDR3 DNA sequence: TGTGCCAGCACACAGGCCCGAACCGAGCAGTACTTC. This gives the protein CASTQARTEQYF.

The rearrangement joins TRBV29-1 to TRBJ2-3; TRBD1 aligns across 7 bases. Germline V CDR1 and CDR2: SQVTM, ANQGSEA. V was clipped by 2 bases and J by 3 bases; unmatched bases: 8. CDR3 length: 15 residues. Written as DNA, the CDR3 is TGCAGCGTTGAAAGTTCGGCAGGGGGAACAGATACGCAGTATTTT. It specifies CSVESSAGGTDTQYF.

The genes are TRBV19 and TRBJ1-2; TRBD1 aligns across 10 bases. This CDR3 is 13 amino acids long. CDR1 is LNHDA, CDR2 SQIVND, per germline (reference sequence). Unmatched junction bases numbered 1, after V lost 4 bases and J lost 5 bases. CDR3 region: CASSTGQGYGYTF. In DNA form, the CDR3 reads TGTGCCAGTAGTACGGGACAGGGGTATGGCTACACCTTC.

The rearrangement links TRBV11-3 to TRBJ2-3; D not resolved. Looked up from germline, CDR1 is SGHNT and CDR2 is YENEEA. The CDR3 sequence is 15 residues long. Trimming took off 0 bases at V and 0 bases at J, with 7 bases between the two ends. The CDR3 reads CASSLDGESTDTQYF. The CDR3, as DNA: TGTGCCAGCAGCTTAGATGGAGAAAGCACAGATACGCAGTATTTT.

The chain has TRBV6-1 and TRBJ1-1; D not resolved. Trimming left V 7 bases short and J 11 bases short, with 14 bases between. The CDR3 totals 11 residues. Germline CDR1 is MNHNS and CDR2 is SASEGT. CDR3 in amino acids: CASNGRERAFF. DNA of the CDR3: TGTGCCAGCAACGGCCGGGAACGGGCTTTCTTT.

The rearrangement links TRBV6-1 to TRBJ2-5; 7 nucleotides line up with TRBD1. V dropped 4 bases and J dropped 4; count of bases not matched to a gene: 3. Germline CDR1 MNHNS, CDR2 SASEGT. The CDR3 contains 13 residues. For the CDR3, the DNA is TGTGCCAGCAGTGGACACAGGGGAGAGACCCAGTACTTC. It is translated as CASSGHRGETQYF.

The chain couples TRBV5-4 to TRBJ2-3; no clear D. Looked up from germline, CDR1 is SGHNT and CDR2 is YYREEE (reference sequence). The CDR3 consists of 12 residues. V was clipped by 0 bases and J by 3 bases, with 2 bases between them. The CDR3 is CASSLVTDTQYF. CDR3 sequence (DNA): TGTGCCAGCAGCTTGGTAACAGATACGCAGTATTTT.

The rearrangement uses TRBV7-9 and TRBJ1-1; D gene unclear. Germline V gives CDR1 SEHNR, CDR2 FQNEAQ (reference sequence). This CDR3 has 14 amino acids. The germline V and J ends were trimmed by 1 base and 2 bases, with 8 bases remaining between them. CDR3 residues: CASSLGLVNTEAFF. For the CDR3, the DNA is TGTGCCAGCAGCTTAGGACTGGTAAACACTGAAGCTTTCTTT.

The chain has TRBV6-1 and TRBJ2-3; D may be TRBD1 (6 bases). V shed 10 bases and J shed 0 bases, with 14 bases lying between them. Germline CDR1 is MNHNS and CDR2 is SASEGT. This CDR3 spans 14 amino acids. The CDR3 nucleotides read TGTGCCACCACAGGGAGCCATAGCACAGATACGCAGTATTTT. It yields the protein CATTGSHSTDTQYF.

To note about this clone: Mismatch with germline at one junction end may stem from a read error. The rearrangement links TRBV2 to TRBJ2-7; D is unclear. Germline lookup yields CDR1 SNHLY and CDR2 FYNNEI. This CDR3 region has 10 residues. CDR3 nucleotides: TGTGCCAGCAGTGACCGGCCTCTAGACTTC. It specifies CASSDRPLDF.

The chain employs TRBV30 and TRBJ1-2, with D perhaps TRBD1 (5 bases). There are 12 residues in the CDR3. Germline CDR1 GTSNPN, CDR2 SVGIG (reference sequence). Trimming left V 0 bases short and J 4 bases short, with 6 bases between. The DNA of the CDR3 is TGTGCCTGGAGTGTGACAGCCTATGGCTACACCTTC. The encoded protein is CAWSVTAYGYTF.

The CDR3 here is CASSVRQGRNNQPQHF. Written as DNA, the CDR3 is TGCGCCAGCAGTGTGCGACAGGGGAGGAACAATCAGCCCCAGCATTTT. The genes are TRBV10-1 and TRBJ1-5, with 8 bases fitting TRBD1. CDR1 and CDR2 (germline): WNHNN, SYGVQD (reference sequence). Trimming removed 4 bases from V and 3 bases from J; junction bases left unmatched: 8. This CDR3 comprises 16 residues.

The V gene is TRBV27, the J gene TRBJ1-2; 8 nucleotides agree with TRBD1. Germline CDR1 reads MNHEY; CDR2 reads SMNVEV (reference sequence). Unmatched junction bases numbered 1, after V lost 0 bases and J lost 4 bases. This CDR3 region has 14 residues. CDR3: CASSLSGQVYGYTF. DNA for the CDR3: TGTGCCAGCAGTTTATCGGGACAGGTCTATGGCTACACCTTC.

This chain uses TRBV7-9 with TRBJ2-5, with TRBD2 identical over 16 bases. Germline V gives CDR1 SEHNR, CDR2 FQNEAQ (reference sequence). Trimming cost V 5 bases and J 5 bases; bases outside gene matches: 11. CDR3 length: 18 amino acids. The DNA of the CDR3 is TGTGCCAGCAGCCTGATCGGGACTAGCGGGGGGGCTACGGAGACCCAGTACTTC. The encoded protein is CASSLIGTSGGATETQYF.

The chain joins TRBV6-1 to TRBJ1-2; 9 bases fit TRBD1. Losses at the gene ends were 1 base for V and 3 bases for J; bases not matched to a gene: 3. This CDR3 has 15 residues. Per the germline V gene, CDR1 is MNHNS and CDR2 is SASEGT. In DNA, the CDR3 is TGTGCCAGCAGTGAAGGACAGGGGGTTTACTATGGCTACACCTTC. As protein: CASSEGQGVYYGYTF.

The chain links TRBV9 to TRBJ2-2, with 8 bases that match TRBD2. The V gene's germline CDR1 is SGDLS and CDR2 YYNGEE. CDR3 length: 14 amino acids. After removal of 1 base from V and 7 bases from J, the junction contained 3 bases not matched to a gene. The CDR3 sequence is CASSVTGRDGELFF. The CDR3 DNA follows: TGTGCCAGCAGCGTAACCGGGAGGGACGGGGAGCTGTTTTTT.

The rearrangement uses TRBV19 and TRBJ1-1; 7 bases are shared with TRBD1. The trim removed 5 bases at V and 4 bases at J, leaving 7 bases unmatched. The length of the CDR3 is 14 residues. The germline CDR1 and CDR2 sequences are LNHDA and SQIVND (reference sequence). The CDR3 loop is CASSQGGGGTEAFF. The CDR3 bases are TGTGCCAGTAGTCAAGGGGGCGGAGGCACTGAAGCTTTCTTT.

Comments on this clone: Other DNA sequences of this sample code for an identical CDR3. This chain connects TRBV4-1 to TRBJ1-1, with TRBD1 identical over 9 bases. The V gene end was trimmed by 1 base and the J gene end by 0 bases; junction bases not matched to a gene: 3. The CDR3 totals 16 residues. Germline V gene sequence: CDR1 MGHRA, CDR2 YSYEKL. The CDR3, as DNA: TGCGCCAGCAGCCAAGGGGACAGGGATATGAACACTGAAGCTTTCTTT. The encoded protein is CASSQGDRDMNTEAFF.

CDR3: CASSPRGGGFGTQYF. The CDR3 coding sequence is TGTGCCAGCAGCCCCCGGGGTGGAGGCTTTGGGACGCAGTATTTT. The rearrangement uses TRBV11-3 and TRBJ2-3; weak D call: TRBD2 (5 bases). The germline CDR1 and CDR2 sequences are SGHNT and YENEEA. With 5 bases removed from V and 9 bases from J, the gap between germline ends came to 21 bases. This CDR3 is 15 amino acids long.

This CDR3 reads CAWSTGNPYEQYF. DNA of the CDR3: TGTGCCTGGTCTACGGGGAACCCCTACGAGCAGTACTTC. V and J are TRBV30 and TRBJ2-7, with D possibly TRBD2 on 5 matching bases. The germline V gene has CDR1 GTSNPN and CDR2 SVGIG (reference sequence). This CDR3 is 13 amino acids long. Between the trimmed V and J ends, which lost 5 bases and 2 bases, there was a span of 13 bases.

This clone has only one observation. An end of the junction does not agree with germline; a read error may underlie this. This rearrangement joins TRBV29-1 to TRBJ1-2; a weak D match, TRBD1 (6 bases). Germline CDR1 reads SQVTM; CDR2 reads ANQGSEA. The CDR3 consists of 13 residues. The CDR3 nucleotides are TGCAGCGTTGAAGAGCAGCAGGGGTTACTGGTCCGCTTC. Translating it yields CSVEEQQGLLVRF. The full variable domain, with the rest looked up from reference TRBV29-1 and TRBJ1-2, is SAVISQKPSRDICQRGTSLTIQCQVDSQVTMMFWYRQQPGQSLTLIATANQGSEATYESGFVIDKFPISRPNLTFSTLTVSNMSPEDSSIYLCSVEEQQGLLVRFGSGTRLTVV.

V usage is TRBV7-2 and J usage is TRBJ2-2, with D possibly matching TRBD2 (5 bases). Trimming left V 2 bases short and J 6 bases short, with 10 bases between. There are 14 residues in the CDR3. Germline lookup yields CDR1 SGHTA and CDR2 FQGNSA. This CDR3 reads CASSLIGGSGELFF. In DNA, the CDR3 is TGTGCCAGCAGCTTAATCGGCGGGTCCGGGGAGCTGTTTTTT.